The 20 T cell receptor beta chains in this list originate from one sample, sequenced in a study of T cells after yellow fever vaccination. TCRdb independently ran MiXCR on the 5' RACE reads; one entry per CDR3 protein. This table has some 290,000 distinct CDR3 sequences, roughly a tenth appearing once. This specimen consisted of CD4+ T cells sorted from PBMCs, obtained 45 days after the yellow fever booster vaccination. Every receptor here comes from a man between 18 and 35 years old who received the YFV17D yellow fever vaccine.

Ten or more counts support this clonotype. The genes are TRBV12-3 or TRBV12-4 and TRBJ2-7; 7 bases are a match to TRBD1. V trimming: 5 bases; J trimming: 6 bases; junction bases outside the gene matches: 7. CDR3 size: 13 residues. CDR3 sequence: CASSLDREREQYF. The CDR3 DNA sequence: TGTGCCAGCAGTCTCGACAGGGAACGCGAGCAGTACTTC.

The V gene is TRBV11-2, the J gene TRBJ2-6, with D possibly matching TRBD1 (5 bases). The germline CDR1 and CDR2 sequences are SGHAT and FQNNGV. The CDR3 extends over 19 amino acids. V was clipped by 1 base and J by 6 bases, with 22 bases between them. CDR3 protein: CASSLVFQGKALVANVLTF. The CDR3 nucleotides are TGTGCCAGCAGCTTAGTGTTCCAGGGAAAGGCTCTGGTGGCCAACGTCCTGACTTTC. Using reference TRBV11-2 and TRBJ2-6 for the parts outside the CDR3, the full variable domain is EAGVAQSPRYKIIEKRQSVAFWCNPISGHATLYWYQQILGQGPKLLIQFQNNGVVDDSQLPKDRFSAERLKGVDSTLKIQPAKLEDSAVYLCASSLVFQGKALVANVLTFGAGSRLTVL.

The CDR3 DNA follows: TGTGCCAGTAGTATGGCTAGCATCAGCACAGATACGCAGTATTTT. Translation gives CASSMASISTDTQYF. This chain links TRBV19 with TRBJ2-3; D is perhaps TRBD2 (5 bases). The CDR3 extends over 15 amino acids. Germline lookup yields CDR1 LNHDA and CDR2 SQIVND (reference sequence). Trimming stripped 3 bases from V and 0 bases from J, with 10 bases between.

There are many counts of this clonotype. The J gene is TRBJ2-3, the V gene TRBV12-3 or TRBV12-4; D remains ambiguous. This CDR3 spans 13 amino acids. With 6 bases removed from V and 6 bases from J, the gap between germline ends came to 13 bases. CDR3 DNA sequence: TGTGCCAGCAGGGGGTCTAGTGCCGATACGCAGTATTTT. As protein: CASRGSSADTQYF.

This clonotype has only a few counts. CDR3 DNA sequence: TGTGCTAGTGGTTTGGGATCCGGGACAGGGAACTATGGCTACACCTTC. The encoded protein is CASGLGSGTGNYGYTF. The chain is built from TRBV12-5 and TRBJ1-2, with TRBD1 identical over 9 bases. CDR1 and CDR2 (germline): LGHNT, FRNRAP. This CDR3 comprises 16 residues. Trimming cost V 1 base and J 2 bases; bases outside gene matches: 5.

This clonotype was counted between two and nine times. The rearrangement links TRBV20-1 to TRBJ1-2; 8 positions match TRBD1. Germline CDR1 reads DFQATT; CDR2 reads SNEGSKA (reference sequence). With 3 bases clipped from V and 0 bases from J, the junction kept 6 bases outside the gene matches. The CDR3 has 15 amino acids. CDR3 DNA sequence: TGCAGTGCTAGCACGGGGACAGGTCCTAACTATGGCTACACCTTC. It is translated as CSASTGTGPNYGYTF.

This clonotype was counted only a few times. The chain carries TRBV5-4 and TRBJ2-7; 8 bases line up with TRBD1. The ends lost 4 bases at V and 3 bases at J; junction bases unmatched: 6. CDR3 size: 14 residues. CDR1 SGHNT and CDR2 YYREEE come from the germline V gene (reference sequence). The CDR3 DNA follows: TGTGCCAGCAGCGGTGGACAGGGTTTCTACGAGCAGTACTTC. It codes for CASSGGQGFYEQYF. The full variable domain, with the rest looked up from reference TRBV5-4 and TRBJ2-7, is ETGVTQSPTHLIKTRGQQVTLRCSSQSGHNTVSWYQQALGQGPQFIFQYYREEENGRGNFPPRFSGLQFPNYSSELNVNALELDDSALYLCASSGGQGFYEQYFGPGTRLTVT.

Ten or more counts support this clonotype. V gene TRBV4-3 combines with J gene TRBJ2-2; tentatively, D is TRBD2 (5 bases). V was trimmed by 1 base and J by 5 bases, leaving 14 bases between them. CDR1 is LGHNA and CDR2 is YSLEER in the germline V gene. The CDR3 runs to 16 residues. The CDR3 here is CASSQGNAGVTGELFF. In DNA form, the CDR3 reads TGCGCCAGCAGCCAAGGGAACGCGGGTGTAACCGGGGAGCTGTTTTTT.

The chain joins TRBV11-2 to TRBJ1-4; the D gene is possibly TRBD1 (6 bases). The CDR3 runs 16 residues. With 3 bases removed from V and 3 bases from J, the gap between germline ends came to 14 bases. Per the germline V gene, CDR1 is SGHAT and CDR2 is FQNNGV. This CDR3 reads CASSFEGGQPNEKLFF. DNA for the CDR3: TGTGCCAGCAGCTTTGAAGGGGGGCAGCCTAATGAAAAACTGTTTTTT.

This clonotype was seen a handful of times. The chain carries TRBV7-9 and TRBJ2-3; tentatively, D is TRBD2 (5 bases). CDR1 and CDR2 from the germline V gene are SEHNR and FQNEAQ (reference sequence). Trimming cost V 5 bases and J 4 bases, with 13 bases left between them. The CDR3 sequence is 14 residues long. The CDR3 coding sequence is TGTGCCAGCAGCGACTACCAGACTCCAGATACGCAGTATTTT. Residues: CASSDYQTPDTQYF.

Only a few counts were recorded for this clonotype. The rearrangement joins TRBV12-3 or TRBV12-4 to TRBJ2-4; D is undetermined. V shed 2 bases and J shed 7 bases, with 6 bases lying between them. The CDR3 has 12 amino acids. DNA of the CDR3: TGTGCCAGCAGTTTACCCGCCAACATTCAGTACTTC. The encoded protein is CASSLPANIQYF.

There are a few counts of this clonotype. This chain uses TRBV7-2 with TRBJ2-7; 10 bases are a match to TRBD1. The germline V gene encodes CDR1 SGHTA and CDR2 FQGNSA. V lost 4 bases, J lost 3 bases, and 6 bases stayed unmatched. CDR3 size: 15 residues. The CDR3 here is CASSSRTGGIYEQYV. The CDR3 coding sequence is TGTGCCAGCAGCTCGAGGACAGGGGGTATCTACGAGCAGTACGTC.

This clonotype was recorded a few times. The CDR3 DNA reads TGTGCCGCCCCCGGGACAAAGAACACTGAAGCTTTCTTT. Residues: CAAPGTKNTEAFF. The V call is TRBV6-5, the J call TRBJ1-1, with D possibly TRBD1 on 6 matching bases. The CDR3 spans 13 residues. Per germline, CDR1 MNHEY and CDR2 SVGAGI. Deletions cut 11 bases from V and 1 base from J, with 14 bases between.

This clonotype was picked up many times. This chain uses TRBV20-1 with TRBJ2-5, with 7 bases that match TRBD1. Per the germline V gene, CDR1 is DFQATT and CDR2 is SNEGSKA (reference sequence). The CDR3 has 13 residues. V lost 6 bases to trimming and J lost 3 bases; unmatched junction nucleotides: 7. CDR3 loop: CSAPLGTEETQYF. In DNA form, the CDR3 reads TGCAGTGCCCCGCTTGGGACAGAAGAGACCCAGTACTTC.

This clonotype has only a few counts. Here the CDR3 DNA reads TGCGCCAGCAGCATGGGAGCGGGGGACGGCTACACCTTC. Amino acids: CASSMGAGDGYTF. This chain uses TRBV4-1 with TRBJ1-2; perhaps TRBD1 as D (5 bases). Germline V gene sequence: CDR1 MGHRA, CDR2 YSYEKL. The V gene lost 5 bases and the J gene lost 8 bases, with 15 bases spanning the gap. The CDR3 totals 13 residues.

V usage is TRBV27 and J usage is TRBJ2-2, with TRBD1 matching over 8 bases. Germline CDR1 is MNHEY and CDR2 is SMNVEV (reference sequence). The trim removed 6 bases at V and 3 bases at J, leaving 9 bases unmatched. The CDR3 contains 16 residues. CDR3 residues: CASSWGMDRDTGELFF. Here the CDR3 DNA reads TGTGCCAGCAGCTGGGGGATGGACAGGGACACCGGGGAGCTGTTTTTT.

The genes are TRBV6-6 and TRBJ1-1; D unresolved. Germline CDR1 reads MNHNY; CDR2 reads SVGAGI (reference sequence). The ends were cut back, 6 bases at V and 2 bases at J, with 22 bases in the middle. The CDR3 consists of 17 residues. The CDR3 DNA reads TGTGCCAGCAGCTCCATAACCTTTAATGGAGTCAACACTGAAGCTTTCTTT. Translation gives CASSSITFNGVNTEAFF.

This clonotype has only a few counts. This sequence joins TRBV6-5 and TRBJ1-1; the match to TRBD1 covers 7 bases. J lost 5 bases, V lost 8 bases, and 8 bases had no gene match. The CDR3 sequence is 13 residues long. CDR1 is MNHEY, CDR2 SVGAGI, per germline. The CDR3 sequence: CASRQGRWTEAFF. CDR3 nucleotide sequence: TGTGCCAGCCGACAGGGCCGGTGGACTGAAGCTTTCTTT.

This clonotype has a handful of counts. The chain is built from TRBV25-1 and TRBJ2-7; D is ambiguous. The CDR3 spans 12 residues. Germline V gene sequence: CDR1 MGHDK, CDR2 SYGVNS. The ends were cut back, 3 bases at V and 8 bases at J, with 11 bases in the middle. This CDR3 reads CASSDGFTKQYF. The CDR3 bases are TGTGCCAGCAGTGACGGGTTTACCAAGCAGTACTTC.

The chain carries TRBV20-1 and TRBJ2-3; 12 bases are shared with TRBD2. Germline assignment: CDR1 DFQATT and CDR2 SNEGSKA (reference sequence). J lost 8 bases, V lost 3 bases, and 9 bases had no gene match. This CDR3 has 15 amino acids. This chain's CDR3 is CSASLGLAGAGTQYF. The CDR3 DNA sequence: TGCAGTGCTAGTTTGGGACTAGCGGGCGCAGGTACGCAGTATTTT.